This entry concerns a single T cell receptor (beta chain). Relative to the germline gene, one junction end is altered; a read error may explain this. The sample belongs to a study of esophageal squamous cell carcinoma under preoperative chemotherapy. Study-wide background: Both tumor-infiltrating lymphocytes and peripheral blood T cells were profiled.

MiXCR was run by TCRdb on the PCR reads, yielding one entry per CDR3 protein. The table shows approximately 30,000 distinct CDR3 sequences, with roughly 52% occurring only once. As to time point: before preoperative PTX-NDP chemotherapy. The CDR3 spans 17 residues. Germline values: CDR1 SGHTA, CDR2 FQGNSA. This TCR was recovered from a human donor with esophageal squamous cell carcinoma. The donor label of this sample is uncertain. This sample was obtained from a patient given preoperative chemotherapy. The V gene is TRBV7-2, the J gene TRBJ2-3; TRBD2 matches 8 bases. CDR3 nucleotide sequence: TGTGCCAGCAGCTGTAGAGCGGGAGCGGGAGCCACAGACACGCAGTATTTC. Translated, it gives CASSCRAGAGATDTQYF.